The T cell receptor (beta chain) described here comes from a study of T cell repertoires in cytomegalovirus infection. Study overall: A matching HLA type, together with CMV infection, was signaled by public TCR beta signatures.

General study results and limits: HLA-C-restricted TCR beta clonotypes specific for CMV led the ex vivo response. Cumulative frequency of public TCR beta families picked out carriers of CMV plus the relevant HLA.

This CDR3 is 12 amino acids long. Turning to this clonotype: Its target is unknown. The junction departs from the called germline gene at one end, perhaps through a read error.

Each CDR3 protein gets one entry after TCRdb re-called the reads with MiXCR. The table records fewer than 650,000 distinct CDR3 sequences, 40% of them present only once. Sequencing used cultured PBMCs, obtained from culture after CMV antigen stimulation. This chain links TRBV5-3 with TRBJ2-6; D ambiguous. TRBV5-3 is an ORF; its function is uncertain. The sequence was collected from a human donor in good health (CMV status not recorded). Some clones in this sample may be carry-over from other donors' samples. The CDR3 DNA is TGTGCCAGCAGCTTGGTGCCGGGTAGCCTGACTTTC. Amino acid sequence: CASSLVPGSLTF.